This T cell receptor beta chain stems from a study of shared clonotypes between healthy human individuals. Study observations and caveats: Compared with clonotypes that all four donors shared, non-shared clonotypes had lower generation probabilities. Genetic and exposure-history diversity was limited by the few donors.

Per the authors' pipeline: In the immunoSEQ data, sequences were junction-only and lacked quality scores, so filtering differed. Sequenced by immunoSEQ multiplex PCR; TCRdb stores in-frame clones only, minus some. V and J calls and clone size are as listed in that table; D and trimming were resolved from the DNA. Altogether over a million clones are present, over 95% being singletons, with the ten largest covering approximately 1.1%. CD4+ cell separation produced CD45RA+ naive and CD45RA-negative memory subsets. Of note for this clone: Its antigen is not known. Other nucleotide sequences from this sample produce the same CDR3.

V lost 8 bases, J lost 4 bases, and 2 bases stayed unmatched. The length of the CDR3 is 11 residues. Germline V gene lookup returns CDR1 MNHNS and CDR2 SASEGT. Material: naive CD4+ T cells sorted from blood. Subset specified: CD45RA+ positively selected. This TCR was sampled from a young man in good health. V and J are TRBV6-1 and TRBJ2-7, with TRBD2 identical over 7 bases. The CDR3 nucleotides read TGTGCCAGCGGGAGGGGTTACGAGCAGTACTTC. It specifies CASGRGYEQYF.